This T cell receptor (beta chain) originates from a study of early T cells in non-severe SARS-CoV-2 infection. With respect to this clonotype: Its antigen is undetermined.

Study findings and constraints: Reliance on VDJdb matching favored anti-spike CD8 responses; private and CD4 specificities were missed.

MiXCR, run by TCRdb on the 5' RACE reads, gives a single entry per CDR3 protein. Of around 35,000 distinct CDR3 sequences in the sample, about 5.8% were seen once. The CDR3 runs to 14 residues. CDR1 is MDHEN, CDR2 SYDVKM, per germline. V shed 6 bases, J shed 3 bases, and the junction held 7 bases outside the gene matches. The chain has TRBV28 and TRBJ2-7; 8 bases map to TRBD2. The sample consisted of whole blood. The TCR comes from an adult who was a healthcare worker with PCR-confirmed SARS-CoV-2 infection or an uninfected control (not recorded which). As DNA, the CDR3 is TGTGCCAGCAGAACTAGCGGATTTTTCTACGAGCAGTACTTC. Protein product: CASRTSGFFYEQYF.